These T cell receptor beta chains were read from a single sample in a study of blood T cell repertoires in COVID-19. Clones were read by immunoSEQ multiplex PCR, and TCRdb kept only the in-frame ones, dropping some. The table includes 150,000 to 200,000 clones, roughly 80% detected once. Material: peripheral blood. The source is a woman aged 80 or older with acute or convalescent COVID-19. The CDR3 runs from the conserved cysteine through the conserved F or W. A D gene is named only where the DNA matches it firmly. The size entry is marked missing in some rows and otherwise reads once, few, many or a size class.

cdr3_aa cdr3_nt d_call j_call clone_size v_call
CASSQDGGAGDTGELFF TGTGCCAGCAGCCAAGATGGGGGAGCGGGGGACACCGGGGAGCTGTTTTTT TRBD2 TRBJ2-2 NA TRBV4-2
CASSLEPGHGNQPQHF TGCGCCAGCAGCTTGGAACCAGGGCATGGCAATCAGCCCCAGCATTTT NA TRBJ1-5 NA TRBV5-1
CASSLGQNNSPLHF TGTGCCAGCAGTCTCGGACAGAATAATTCACCCCTCCACTTT NA TRBJ1-6 NA TRBV4-2
CASSRVGQGGDEQYF TGCGCCAGCAGCCGGGTTGGACAGGGAGGCGACGAGCAGTACTTC TRBD1 TRBJ2-7 NA TRBV4-1
CASSQGNYGYTF TGTGCCAGCAGCCAGGGGAACTATGGCTACACCTTC NA TRBJ1-2 NA TRBV13
CASSDLPGQGGNSPLHF TGTGCCAGCAGTGACTTACCGGGACAGGGGGGGAATTCACCCCTCCACTTT TRBD1 TRBJ1-6 NA TRBV6-1
CAISELTSPSTSGIQETQYF TGTGCCATCAGTGAACTCACTTCTCCTTCGACTAGCGGGATACAAGAGACCCAGTACTTC TRBD2 TRBJ2-5 NA TRBV10-3
CASSEAPREAFF TGTGCCAGCAGTGAAGCCCCTCGTGAAGCTTTCTTT NA TRBJ1-1 NA TRBV2
CASGLIWDSTDTQYF TGTGCTAGTGGTTTAATATGGGACTCCACAGATACGCAGTATTTT NA TRBJ2-3 NA TRBV12-5
CASSKASRTPGNTIYF TGTGCCAGTAGCAAAGCGTCGAGGACACCAGGAAACACCATATATTTT NA TRBJ1-3 NA TRBV19
CASRSEAGELFF TGTGCCAGTAGATCGGAGGCCGGGGAGCTGTTTTTT NA TRBJ2-2 NA TRBV19
CASRGAQGTNEKLFF TGTGCCAGTCGTGGGGCACAGGGGACTAATGAAAAACTGTTTTTT TRBD1 TRBJ1-4 NA TRBV19
CASSAQGAGGVNEQFF TGTGCCAGTAGTGCCCAAGGAGCGGGAGGGGTCAATGAGCAGTTCTTC TRBD2 TRBJ2-1 NA TRBV19
CASSQGLRDTEAFF TGCGCCAGCAGCCAAGGTTTGAGGGACACTGAAGCTTTCTTT NA TRBJ1-1 NA TRBV4-1
CASRSGDNTGELFF TGTGCCAGCAGATCCGGGGATAACACCGGGGAGCTGTTTTTT NA TRBJ2-2 NA TRBV5-4
CATQGDDTEAFF TGTGCCACACAGGGGGACGACACTGAAGCTTTCTTT TRBD1 TRBJ1-1 NA TRBV10-3
CASSYRLAGGNEQFF TGTGCCAGCAGTTACCGACTAGCGGGAGGGAATGAGCAGTTCTTC TRBD2 TRBJ2-1 few TRBV6-5
CASSLFGGTDTQYF TGTGCCAGCAGCTTATTCGGGGGCACAGATACGCAGTATTTT NA TRBJ2-3 NA TRBV7-3